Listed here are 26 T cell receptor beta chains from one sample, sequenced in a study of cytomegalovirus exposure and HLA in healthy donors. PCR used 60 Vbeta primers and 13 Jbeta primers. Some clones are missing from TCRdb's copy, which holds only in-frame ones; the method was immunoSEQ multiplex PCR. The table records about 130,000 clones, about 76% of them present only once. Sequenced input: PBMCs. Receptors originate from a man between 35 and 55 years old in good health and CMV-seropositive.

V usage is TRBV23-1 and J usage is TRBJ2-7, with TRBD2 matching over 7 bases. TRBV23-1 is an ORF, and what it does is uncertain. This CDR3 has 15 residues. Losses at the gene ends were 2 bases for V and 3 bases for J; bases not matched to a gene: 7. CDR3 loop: CASSQGRGTYYEQYF. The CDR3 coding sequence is TGCGCCAGCAGTCAAGGGAGGGGTACTTACTACGAGCAGTACTTC.

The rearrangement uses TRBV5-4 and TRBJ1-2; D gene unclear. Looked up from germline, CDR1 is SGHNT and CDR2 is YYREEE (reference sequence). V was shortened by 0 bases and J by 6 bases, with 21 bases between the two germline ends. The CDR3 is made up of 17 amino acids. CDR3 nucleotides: TGTGCCAGCAGCTTGGAAATCGGAGGGTTTTCGGGAGATGGCTACACCTTC. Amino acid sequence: CASSLEIGGFSGDGYTF.

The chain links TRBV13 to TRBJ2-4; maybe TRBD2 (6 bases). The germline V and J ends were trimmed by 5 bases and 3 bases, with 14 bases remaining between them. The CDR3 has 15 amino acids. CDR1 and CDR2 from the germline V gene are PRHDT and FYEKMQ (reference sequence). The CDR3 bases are TGTGCCAGCAGCCACAATTGGAGGGACAAAAACATTCAGTACTTC. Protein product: CASSHNWRDKNIQYF.

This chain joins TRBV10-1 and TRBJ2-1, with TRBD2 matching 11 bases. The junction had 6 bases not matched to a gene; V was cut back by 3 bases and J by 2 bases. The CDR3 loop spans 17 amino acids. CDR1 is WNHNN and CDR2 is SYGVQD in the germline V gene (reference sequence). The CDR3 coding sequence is TGCGCCAGCAGTGATCCCGGGACTAGCGGAACCTACAATGAGCAGTTCTTC. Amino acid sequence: CASSDPGTSGTYNEQFF.

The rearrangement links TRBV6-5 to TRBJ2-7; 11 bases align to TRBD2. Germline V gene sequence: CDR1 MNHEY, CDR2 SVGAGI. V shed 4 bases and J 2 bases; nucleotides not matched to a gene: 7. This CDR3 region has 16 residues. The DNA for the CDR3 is TGTGCCAGCAGTTTTTTAGCGGGAGGGCCGACCTACGAGCAGTACTTC. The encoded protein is CASSFLAGGPTYEQYF.

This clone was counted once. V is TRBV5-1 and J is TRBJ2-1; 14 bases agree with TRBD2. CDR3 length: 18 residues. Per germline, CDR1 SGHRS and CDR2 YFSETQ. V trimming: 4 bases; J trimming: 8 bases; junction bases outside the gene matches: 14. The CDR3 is CASSPQPGLAGAWDEQFF. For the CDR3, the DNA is TGCGCCAGCAGCCCCCAGCCGGGACTAGCGGGAGCCTGGGATGAGCAGTTCTTC.

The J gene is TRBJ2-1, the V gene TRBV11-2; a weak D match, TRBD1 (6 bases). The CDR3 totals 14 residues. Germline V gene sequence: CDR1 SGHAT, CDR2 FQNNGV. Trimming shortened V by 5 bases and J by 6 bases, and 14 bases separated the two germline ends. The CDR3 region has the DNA TGTGCCAGCAGCCAATTCGGACAGCGCAATGAGCAGTTCTTC. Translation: CASSQFGQRNEQFF.

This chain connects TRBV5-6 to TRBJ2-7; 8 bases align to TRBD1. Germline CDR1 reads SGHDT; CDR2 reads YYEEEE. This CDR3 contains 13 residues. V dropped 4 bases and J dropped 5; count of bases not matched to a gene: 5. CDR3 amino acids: CASSHGQGHEQYF. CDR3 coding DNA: TGTGCCAGCAGCCACGGACAGGGCCACGAGCAGTACTTC.

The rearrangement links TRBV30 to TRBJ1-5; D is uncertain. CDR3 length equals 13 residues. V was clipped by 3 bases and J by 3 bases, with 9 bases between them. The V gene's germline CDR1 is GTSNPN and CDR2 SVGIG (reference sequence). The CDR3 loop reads CAWSVESNQPQHF. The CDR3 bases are TGTGCCTGGAGCGTAGAGTCCAATCAGCCCCAGCATTTT.

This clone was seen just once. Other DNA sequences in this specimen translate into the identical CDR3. The CDR3 coding sequence is TGTGCCAGCAGTGCAGGGTTTGACACTGAAGCTTTCTTT. Translated, it gives CASSAGFDTEAFF. The rearrangement uses TRBV6-4 and TRBJ1-1, with D perhaps matching TRBD1 (5 bases). Trimming pared 4 bases from V and 3 bases from J, leaving 9 bases between. This CDR3 comprises 13 residues. Per germline, CDR1 MRHNA and CDR2 SNTAGT.

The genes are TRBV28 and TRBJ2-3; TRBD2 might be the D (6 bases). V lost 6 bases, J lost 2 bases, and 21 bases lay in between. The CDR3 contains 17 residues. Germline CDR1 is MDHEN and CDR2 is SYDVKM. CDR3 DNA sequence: TGTGCCAGCAGGACCCTACCACTAGGCGGGATCACAGATACGCAGTATTTT. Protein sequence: CASRTLPLGGITDTQYF.

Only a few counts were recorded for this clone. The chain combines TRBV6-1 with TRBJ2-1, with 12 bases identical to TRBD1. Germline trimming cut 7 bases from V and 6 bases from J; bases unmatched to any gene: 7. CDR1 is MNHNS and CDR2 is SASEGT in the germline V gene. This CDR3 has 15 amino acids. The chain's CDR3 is CASNPGDRGRNEQFF. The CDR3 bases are TGTGCCAGCAATCCTGGGGACAGGGGGCGCAATGAGCAGTTCTTC.

The CDR3 region is CAWDGAVARVGNTIYF. The CDR3 nucleotides are TGTGCCTGGGATGGGGCAGTTGCCCGCGTGGGAAACACCATATATTTT. The genes are TRBV30 and TRBJ1-3; D may be TRBD1 (5 bases). Per germline, CDR1 GTSNPN and CDR2 SVGIG (reference sequence). V was clipped by 5 bases and J by 4 bases, with 21 bases between them. The CDR3 runs 16 residues.

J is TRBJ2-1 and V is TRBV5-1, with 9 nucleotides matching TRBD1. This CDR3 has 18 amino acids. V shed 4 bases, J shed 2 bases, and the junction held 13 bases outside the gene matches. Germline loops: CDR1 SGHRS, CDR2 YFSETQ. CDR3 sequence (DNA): TGCGCCAGCAGCCTGGGACAGGGTAAGGCTACTACCTACAATGAGCAGTTCTTC. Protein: CASSLGQGKATTYNEQFF.

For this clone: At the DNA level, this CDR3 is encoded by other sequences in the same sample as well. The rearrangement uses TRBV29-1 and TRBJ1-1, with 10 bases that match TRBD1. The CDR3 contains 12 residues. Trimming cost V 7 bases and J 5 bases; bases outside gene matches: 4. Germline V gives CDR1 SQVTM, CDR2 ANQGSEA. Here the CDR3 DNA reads TGCAGCGCTGACAGGGGGCGGACTGAAGCTTTCTTT. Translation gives CSADRGRTEAFF.

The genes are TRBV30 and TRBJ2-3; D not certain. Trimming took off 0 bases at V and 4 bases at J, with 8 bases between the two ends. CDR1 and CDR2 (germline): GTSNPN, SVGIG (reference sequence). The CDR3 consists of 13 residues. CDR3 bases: TGTGCCTGGAGTGTATTGTTCTCAGATACGCAGTATTTT. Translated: CAWSVLFSDTQYF.

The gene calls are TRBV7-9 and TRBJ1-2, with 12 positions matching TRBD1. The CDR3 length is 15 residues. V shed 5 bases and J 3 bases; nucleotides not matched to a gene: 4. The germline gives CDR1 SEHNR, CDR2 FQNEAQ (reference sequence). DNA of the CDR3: TGTGCCAGCAGCCCCGGGACAGGGGGCGACTATGGCTACACCTTC. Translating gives CASSPGTGGDYGYTF.

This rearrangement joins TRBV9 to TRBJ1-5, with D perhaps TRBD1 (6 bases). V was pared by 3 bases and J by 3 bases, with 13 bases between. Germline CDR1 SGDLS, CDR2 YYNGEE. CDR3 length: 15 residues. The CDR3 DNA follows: TGTGCCAGCAGCGCCGGGACACTGAACAATCAGCCCCAGCATTTT. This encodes CASSAGTLNNQPQHF. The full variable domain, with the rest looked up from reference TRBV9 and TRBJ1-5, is DSGVTQTPKHLITATGQRVTLRCSPRSGDLSVYWYQQSLDQGLQFLIQYYNGEERAKGNILERFSAQQFPDLHSELNLSSLELGDSALYFCASSAGTLNNQPQHFGDGTRLSIL.

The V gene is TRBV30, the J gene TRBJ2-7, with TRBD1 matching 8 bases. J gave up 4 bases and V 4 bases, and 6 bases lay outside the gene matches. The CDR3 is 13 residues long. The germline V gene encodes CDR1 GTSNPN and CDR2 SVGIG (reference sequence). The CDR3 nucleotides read TGTGCCTGGACAGGGGGCGGACTATACGAGCAGTACTTC. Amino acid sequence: CAWTGGGLYEQYF.

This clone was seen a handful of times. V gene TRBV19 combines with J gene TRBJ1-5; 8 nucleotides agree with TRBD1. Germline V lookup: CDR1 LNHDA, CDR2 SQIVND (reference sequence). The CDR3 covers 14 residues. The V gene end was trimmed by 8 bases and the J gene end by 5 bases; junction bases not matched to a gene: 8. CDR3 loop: CASYMTGEDQPQHF. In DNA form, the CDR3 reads TGTGCCAGTTATATGACAGGGGAGGATCAGCCCCAGCATTTT.

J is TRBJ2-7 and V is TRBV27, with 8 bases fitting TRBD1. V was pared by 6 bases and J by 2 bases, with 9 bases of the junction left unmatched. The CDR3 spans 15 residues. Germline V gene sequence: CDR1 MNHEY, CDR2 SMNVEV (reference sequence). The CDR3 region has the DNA TGTGCCAGCAGCCCGTTTACAGGGGGAACCTACGAGCAGTACTTC. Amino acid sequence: CASSPFTGGTYEQYF.

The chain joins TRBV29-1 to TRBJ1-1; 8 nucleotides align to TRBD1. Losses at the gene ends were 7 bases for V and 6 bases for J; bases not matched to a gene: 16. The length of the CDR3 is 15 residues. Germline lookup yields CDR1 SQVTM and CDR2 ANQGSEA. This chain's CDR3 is CSGSKGQVLFAEAFF. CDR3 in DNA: TGCAGCGGCTCAAAGGGACAGGTGTTGTTTGCTGAAGCTTTCTTT.

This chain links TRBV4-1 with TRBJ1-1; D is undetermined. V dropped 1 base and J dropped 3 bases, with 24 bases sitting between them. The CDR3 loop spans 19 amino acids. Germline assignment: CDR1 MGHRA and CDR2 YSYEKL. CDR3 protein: CASSQGPSLPGFRYTEAFF. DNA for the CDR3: TGCGCCAGCAGCCAAGGGCCCAGCCTCCCGGGATTCAGGTACACTGAAGCTTTCTTT.

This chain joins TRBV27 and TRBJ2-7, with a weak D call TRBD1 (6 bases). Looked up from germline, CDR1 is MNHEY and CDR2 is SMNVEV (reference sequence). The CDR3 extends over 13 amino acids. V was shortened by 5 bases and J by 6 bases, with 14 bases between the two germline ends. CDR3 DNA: TGTGCCAGCAGTGACAGGTCAAGGGGCGAGCAGTACTTC. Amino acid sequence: CASSDRSRGEQYF.

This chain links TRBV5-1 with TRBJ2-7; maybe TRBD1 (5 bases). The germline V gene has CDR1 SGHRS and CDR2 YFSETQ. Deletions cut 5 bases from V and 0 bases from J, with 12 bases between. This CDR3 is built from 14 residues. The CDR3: CASRRTTSSYEQYF. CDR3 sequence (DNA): TGCGCCAGCAGAAGGACAACGAGCTCCTACGAGCAGTACTTC.

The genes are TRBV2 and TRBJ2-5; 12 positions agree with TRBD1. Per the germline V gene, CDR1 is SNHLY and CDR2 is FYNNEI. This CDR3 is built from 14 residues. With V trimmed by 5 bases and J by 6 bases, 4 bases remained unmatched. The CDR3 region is CASSSGQGAKTQYF. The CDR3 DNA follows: TGTGCCAGCAGTTCGGGACAGGGGGCCAAGACCCAGTACTTC.